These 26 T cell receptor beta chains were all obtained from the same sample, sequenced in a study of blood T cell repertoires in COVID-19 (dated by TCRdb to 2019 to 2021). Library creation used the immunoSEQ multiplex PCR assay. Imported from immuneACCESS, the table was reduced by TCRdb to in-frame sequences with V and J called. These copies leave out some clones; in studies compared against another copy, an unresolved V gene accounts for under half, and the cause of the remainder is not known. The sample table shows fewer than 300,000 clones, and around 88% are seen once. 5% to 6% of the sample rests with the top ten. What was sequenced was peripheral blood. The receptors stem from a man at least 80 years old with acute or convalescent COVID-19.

The CDR3 DNA reads as TGTGCCAGCAGGCTTGGGACAGGGGCGGCCCAGTACTTC. Its translation is CASRLGTGAAQYF. J is TRBJ2-5 and V is TRBV2, with 10 bases matching TRBD1. V lost 6 bases to trimming and J lost 9 bases; unmatched junction nucleotides: 7. CDR1 and CDR2 from the germline V gene are SNHLY and FYNNEI. CDR3 length: 13 residues.

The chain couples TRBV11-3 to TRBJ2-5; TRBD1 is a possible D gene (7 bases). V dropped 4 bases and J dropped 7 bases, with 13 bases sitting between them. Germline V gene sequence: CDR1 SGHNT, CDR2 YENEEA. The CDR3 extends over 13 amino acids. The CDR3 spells CASSSDYRGTQYF. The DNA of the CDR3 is TGTGCCAGCAGCTCGGACTACAGGGGGACCCAGTACTTC.

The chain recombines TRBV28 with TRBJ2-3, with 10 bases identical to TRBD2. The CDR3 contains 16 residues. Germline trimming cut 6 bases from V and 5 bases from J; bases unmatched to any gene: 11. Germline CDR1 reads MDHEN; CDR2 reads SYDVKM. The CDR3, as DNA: TGTGCCAGCAGATCCCAAGCGGGGGGGCGGGGAGATACGCAGTATTTT. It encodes CASRSQAGGRGDTQYF.

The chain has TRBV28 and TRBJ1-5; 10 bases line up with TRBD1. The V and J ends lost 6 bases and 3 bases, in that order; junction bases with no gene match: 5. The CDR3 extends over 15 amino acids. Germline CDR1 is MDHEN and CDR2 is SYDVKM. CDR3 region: CASRPTGGDNQPQHF. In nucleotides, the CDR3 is TGTGCCAGCAGACCGACAGGGGGCGACAATCAGCCCCAGCATTTT.

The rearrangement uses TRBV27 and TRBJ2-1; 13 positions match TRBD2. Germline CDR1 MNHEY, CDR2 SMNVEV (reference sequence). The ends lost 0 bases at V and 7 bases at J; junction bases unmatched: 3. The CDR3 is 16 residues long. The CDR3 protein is CASSLSRLAGGNEQFF. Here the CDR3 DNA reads TGTGCCAGCAGTTTATCGCGACTAGCGGGAGGTAATGAGCAGTTCTTC.

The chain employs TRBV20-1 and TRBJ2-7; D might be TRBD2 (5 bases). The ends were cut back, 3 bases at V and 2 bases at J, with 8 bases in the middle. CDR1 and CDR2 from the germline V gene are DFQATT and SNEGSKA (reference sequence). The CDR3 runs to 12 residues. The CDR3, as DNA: TGCAGTGCTAGTAAGGAGGCCTACGAGCAGTACTTC. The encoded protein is CSASKEAYEQYF.

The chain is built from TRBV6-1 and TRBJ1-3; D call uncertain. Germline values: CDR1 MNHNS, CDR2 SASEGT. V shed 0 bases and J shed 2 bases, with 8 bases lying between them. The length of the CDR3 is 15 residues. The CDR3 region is CASSEARIAGNTIYF. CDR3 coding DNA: TGTGCCAGCAGTGAAGCAAGAATAGCTGGAAACACCATATATTTT.

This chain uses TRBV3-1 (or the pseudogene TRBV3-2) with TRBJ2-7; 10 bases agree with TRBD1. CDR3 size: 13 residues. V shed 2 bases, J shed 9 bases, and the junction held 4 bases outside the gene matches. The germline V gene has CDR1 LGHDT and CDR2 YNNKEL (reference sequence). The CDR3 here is CASSQRQGATQYF. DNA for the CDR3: TGTGCCAGCAGCCAAAGACAGGGGGCTACGCAGTACTTC.

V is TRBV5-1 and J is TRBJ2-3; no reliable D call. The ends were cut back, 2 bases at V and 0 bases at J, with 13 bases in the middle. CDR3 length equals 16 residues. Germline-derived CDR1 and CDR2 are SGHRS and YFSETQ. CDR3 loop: CASSFYAGSSTDTQYF. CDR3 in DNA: TGCGCCAGCAGCTTTTATGCAGGCTCTAGCACAGATACGCAGTATTTT.

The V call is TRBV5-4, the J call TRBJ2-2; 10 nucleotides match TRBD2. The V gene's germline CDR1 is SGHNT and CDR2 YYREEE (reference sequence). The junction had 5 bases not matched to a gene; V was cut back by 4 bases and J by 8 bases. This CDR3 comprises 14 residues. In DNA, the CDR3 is TGTGCCAGCAGCCATCCTAGCGGGAGTGGGGAGCTGTTTTTT. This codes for CASSHPSGSGELFF.

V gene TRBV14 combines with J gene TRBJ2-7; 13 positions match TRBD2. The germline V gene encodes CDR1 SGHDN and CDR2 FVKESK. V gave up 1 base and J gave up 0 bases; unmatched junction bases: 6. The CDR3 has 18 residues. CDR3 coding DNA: TGTGCCAGCAGCCAAGGTCCGGGACTAGCGGGAATCTCCTACGAGCAGTACTTC. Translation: CASSQGPGLAGISYEQYF.

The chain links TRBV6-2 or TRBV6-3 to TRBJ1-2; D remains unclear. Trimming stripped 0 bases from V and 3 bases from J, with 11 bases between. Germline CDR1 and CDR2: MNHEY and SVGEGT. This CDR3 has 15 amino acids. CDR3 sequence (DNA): TGTGCCAGCAGTTACTCGCGTCGAATGGACTATGGCTACACCTTC. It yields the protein CASSYSRRMDYGYTF.

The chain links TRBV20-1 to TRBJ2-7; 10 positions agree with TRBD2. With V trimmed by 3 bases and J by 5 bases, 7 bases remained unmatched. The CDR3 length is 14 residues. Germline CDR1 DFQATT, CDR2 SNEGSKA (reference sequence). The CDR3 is CSASLAGEVHEQYF. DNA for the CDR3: TGCAGTGCTAGTCTAGCGGGAGAGGTCCACGAGCAGTACTTC.

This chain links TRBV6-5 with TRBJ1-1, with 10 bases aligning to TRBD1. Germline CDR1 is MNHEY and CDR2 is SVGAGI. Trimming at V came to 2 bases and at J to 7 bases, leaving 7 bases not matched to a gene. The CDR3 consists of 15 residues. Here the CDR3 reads CASSYTTTGGGEAFF. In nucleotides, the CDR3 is TGTGCCAGCAGTTACACTACGACAGGGGGCGGTGAAGCTTTCTTT.

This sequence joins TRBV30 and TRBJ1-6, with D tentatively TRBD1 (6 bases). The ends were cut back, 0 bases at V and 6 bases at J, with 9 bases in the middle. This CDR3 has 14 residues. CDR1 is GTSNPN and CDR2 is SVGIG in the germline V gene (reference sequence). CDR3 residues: CAWSVGGSNSPLHF. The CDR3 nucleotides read TGTGCCTGGAGTGTTGGGGGCAGTAATTCACCCCTCCACTTT.

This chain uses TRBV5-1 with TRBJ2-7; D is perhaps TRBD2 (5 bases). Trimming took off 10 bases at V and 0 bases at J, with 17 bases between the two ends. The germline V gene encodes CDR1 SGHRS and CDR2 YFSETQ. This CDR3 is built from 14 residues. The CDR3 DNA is TGCGCCGGGAGATGGGATTCGAGCTCCTACGAGCAGTACTTC. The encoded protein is CAGRWDSSSYEQYF. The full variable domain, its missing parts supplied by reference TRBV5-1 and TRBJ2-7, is KAGVTQTPRYLIKTRGQQVTLSCSPISGHRSVSWYQQTPGQGLQFLFEYFSETQRNKGNFPGRFSGRQFSNSRSEMNVSTLELGDSALYLCAGRWDSSSYEQYFGPGTRLTVT.

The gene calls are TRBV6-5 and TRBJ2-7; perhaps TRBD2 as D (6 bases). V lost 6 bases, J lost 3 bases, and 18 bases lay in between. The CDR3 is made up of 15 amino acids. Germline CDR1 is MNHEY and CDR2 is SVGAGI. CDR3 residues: CASRVGTPAVYEQYF. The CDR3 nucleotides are TGTGCCAGCAGGGTGGGGACTCCAGCGGTCTACGAGCAGTACTTC.

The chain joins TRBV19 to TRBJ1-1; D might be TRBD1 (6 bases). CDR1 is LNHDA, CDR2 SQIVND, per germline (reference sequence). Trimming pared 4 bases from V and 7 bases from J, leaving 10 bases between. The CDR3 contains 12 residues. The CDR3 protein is CASSRTELEAFF. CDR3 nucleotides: TGTGCCAGTAGTAGGACAGAACTTGAAGCTTTCTTT. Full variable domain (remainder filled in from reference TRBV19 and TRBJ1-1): DGGITQSPKYLFRKEGQNVTLSCEQNLNHDAMYWYRQDPGQGLRLIYYSQIVNDFQKGDIAEGYSVSREKKESFPLTVTSAQKNPTAFYLCASSRTELEAFFGQGTRLTVV.

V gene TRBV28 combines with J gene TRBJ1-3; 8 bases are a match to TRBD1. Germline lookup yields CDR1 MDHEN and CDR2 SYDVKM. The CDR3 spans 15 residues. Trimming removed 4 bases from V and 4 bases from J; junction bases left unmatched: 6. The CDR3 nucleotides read TGTGCCAGCAGTTACGGGACAGGACTCGGAAACACCATATATTTT. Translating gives CASSYGTGLGNTIYF.

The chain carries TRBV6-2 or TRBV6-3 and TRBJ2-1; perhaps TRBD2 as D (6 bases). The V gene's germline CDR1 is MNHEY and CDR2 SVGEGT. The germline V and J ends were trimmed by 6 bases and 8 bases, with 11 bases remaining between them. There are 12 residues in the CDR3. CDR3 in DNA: TGTGCCAGCAGCATGGGACTCGATGAGCAGTTCTTC. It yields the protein CASSMGLDEQFF.

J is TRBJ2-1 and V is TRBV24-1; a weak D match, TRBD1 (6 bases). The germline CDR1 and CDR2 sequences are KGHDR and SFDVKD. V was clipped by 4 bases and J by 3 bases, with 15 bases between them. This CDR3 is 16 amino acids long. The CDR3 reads CATSDSGDYFYNEQFF. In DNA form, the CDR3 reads TGTGCCACCAGTGACTCAGGGGATTATTTCTACAATGAGCAGTTCTTC.

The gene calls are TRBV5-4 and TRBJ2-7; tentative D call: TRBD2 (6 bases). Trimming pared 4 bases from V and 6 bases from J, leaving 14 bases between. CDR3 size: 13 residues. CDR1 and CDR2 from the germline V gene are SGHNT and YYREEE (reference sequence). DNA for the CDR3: TGTGCCAGCAGCGGGGGGTCCTACCGCGAGCAGTACTTC. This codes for CASSGGSYREQYF.

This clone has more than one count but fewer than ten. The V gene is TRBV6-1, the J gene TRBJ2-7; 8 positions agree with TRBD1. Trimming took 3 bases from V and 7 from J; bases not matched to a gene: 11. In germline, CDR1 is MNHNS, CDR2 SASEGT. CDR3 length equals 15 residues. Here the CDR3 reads CASSENRGIVGEQYF. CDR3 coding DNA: TGTGCCAGCAGTGAGAACAGGGGGATTGTGGGAGAGCAGTACTTC.

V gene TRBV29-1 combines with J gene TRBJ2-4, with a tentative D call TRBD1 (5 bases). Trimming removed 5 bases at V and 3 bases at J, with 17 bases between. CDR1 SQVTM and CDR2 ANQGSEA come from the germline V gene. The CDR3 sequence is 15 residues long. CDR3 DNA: TGCAGCGTTACTACGCAGGGTAGTGGCAAAAACATTCAGTACTTC. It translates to CSVTTQGSGKNIQYF.

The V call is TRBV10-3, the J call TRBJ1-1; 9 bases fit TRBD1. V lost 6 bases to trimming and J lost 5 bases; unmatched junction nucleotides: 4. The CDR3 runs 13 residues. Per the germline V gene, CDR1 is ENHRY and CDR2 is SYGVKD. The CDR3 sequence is CAIRPGQGTEAFF. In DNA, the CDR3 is TGTGCCATCAGGCCGGGACAGGGTACTGAAGCTTTCTTT.

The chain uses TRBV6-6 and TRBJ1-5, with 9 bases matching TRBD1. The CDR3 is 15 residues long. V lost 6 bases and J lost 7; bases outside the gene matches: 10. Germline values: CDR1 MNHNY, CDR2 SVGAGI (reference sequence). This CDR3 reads CASSSGTGLRQPQHF. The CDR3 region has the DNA TGTGCCAGCAGCTCTGGGACAGGGCTAAGGCAGCCCCAGCATTTT.